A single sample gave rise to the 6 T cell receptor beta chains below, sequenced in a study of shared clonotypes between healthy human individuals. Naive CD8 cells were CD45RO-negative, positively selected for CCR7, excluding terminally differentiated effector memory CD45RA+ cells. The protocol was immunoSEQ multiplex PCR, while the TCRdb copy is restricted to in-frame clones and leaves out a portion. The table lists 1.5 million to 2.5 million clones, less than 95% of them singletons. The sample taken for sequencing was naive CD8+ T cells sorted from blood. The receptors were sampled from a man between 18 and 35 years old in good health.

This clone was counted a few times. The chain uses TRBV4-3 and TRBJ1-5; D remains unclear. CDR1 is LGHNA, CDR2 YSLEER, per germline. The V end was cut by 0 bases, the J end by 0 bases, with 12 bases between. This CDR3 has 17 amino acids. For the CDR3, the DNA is TGCGCCAGCAGCCAAGATTGGCGGGGAGATAGCAATCAGCCCCAGCATTTT. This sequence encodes CASSQDWRGDSNQPQHF.

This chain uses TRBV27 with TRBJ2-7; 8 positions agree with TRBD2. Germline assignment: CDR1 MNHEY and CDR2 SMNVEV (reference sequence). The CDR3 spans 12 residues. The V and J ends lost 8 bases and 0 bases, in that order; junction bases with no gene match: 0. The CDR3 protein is CASGTSSYEQYF. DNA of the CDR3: TGTGCCAGCGGGACTAGCTCCTACGAGCAGTACTTC.

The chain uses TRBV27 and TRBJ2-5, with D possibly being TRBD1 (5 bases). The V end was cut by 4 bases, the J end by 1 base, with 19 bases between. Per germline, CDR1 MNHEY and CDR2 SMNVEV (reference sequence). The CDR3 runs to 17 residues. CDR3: CASSSPSGWGPQETQYF. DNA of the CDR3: TGTGCCAGCAGTTCCCCTTCAGGGTGGGGCCCCCAAGAGACCCAGTACTTC.

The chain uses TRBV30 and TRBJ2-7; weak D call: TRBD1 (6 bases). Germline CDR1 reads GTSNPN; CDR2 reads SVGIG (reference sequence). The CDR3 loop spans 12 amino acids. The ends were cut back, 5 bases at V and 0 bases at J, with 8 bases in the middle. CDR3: CAWGQLSYEQYF. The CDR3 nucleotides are TGTGCCTGGGGACAGCTCTCCTACGAGCAGTACTTC.

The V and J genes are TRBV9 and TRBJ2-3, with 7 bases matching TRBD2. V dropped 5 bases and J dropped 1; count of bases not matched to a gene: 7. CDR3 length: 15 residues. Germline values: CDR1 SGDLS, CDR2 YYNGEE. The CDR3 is CASRGSGDRTDTQYF. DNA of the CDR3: TGTGCCAGCAGGGGGAGCGGGGATCGCACAGATACGCAGTATTTT.

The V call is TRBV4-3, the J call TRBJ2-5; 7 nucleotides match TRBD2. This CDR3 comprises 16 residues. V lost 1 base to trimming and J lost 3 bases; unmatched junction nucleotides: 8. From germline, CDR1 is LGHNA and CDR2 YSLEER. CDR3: CASSQVPSGEEETQYF. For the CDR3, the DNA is TGCGCCAGCAGCCAAGTACCTAGCGGAGAAGAAGAGACCCAGTACTTC.